Below are 7 T cell receptor beta chains sequenced from a single sample in a study of human T cells and chemical hapten exposure. Time point specified: patch test 3, about 24 weeks after DPC sensitization. Treatment given: therapeutic diphenylcyclopropenone sensitization with weekly scalp DPC. TCRdb fed the RACE reads into MiXCR, producing one record per CDR3 protein. The data hold 150,000 to 200,000 distinct CDR3 sequences, with about a quarter observed a single time. This specimen was whole blood, taken in connection with sensitization to the hapten diphenylcyclopropenone (DPC). The receptors here all came from a woman aged 18-29 years with alopecia areata. Some clones in this sample may be carry-over from other donors' samples.

The chain employs TRBV9 and TRBJ1-2; D is undetermined. The CDR3 runs to 14 residues. The V gene's germline CDR1 is SGDLS and CDR2 YYNGEE. Trimming pared 4 bases from V and 3 bases from J, leaving 13 bases between. The CDR3 coding sequence is TGTGCCAGCAGCCCCATGGACCTTGACTATGGCTACACCTTC. The encoded protein is CASSPMDLDYGYTF.

Details on this clonotype: Relative to the germline gene, one junction end is altered; a read error may explain this. The rearrangement joins TRBV28 to TRBJ1-6; TRBD1 is a possible D gene (5 bases). CDR1 and CDR2 from the germline V gene are MDHEN and SYDVKM. The CDR3 loop spans 11 amino acids. This CDR3 reads CASTRVSSLHF. Here the CDR3 DNA reads TGTGCCAGCACCAGGGTTTCATCCCTCCACTTT. Drawing the rest from reference TRBV28 and TRBJ1-6, the complete variable domain is DVKVTQSSRYLVKRTGEKVFLECVQDMDHENMFWYRQDPGLGLRLIYFSYDVKMKEKGDIPEGYSVSREKKERFSLILESASTNQTSMYLCASTRVSSLHFGNGTRLTVT.

The chain has TRBV7-8 and TRBJ2-2, with D perhaps TRBD2 (5 bases). V dropped 4 bases and J dropped 3 bases, with 12 bases sitting between them. The length of the CDR3 is 15 residues. Germline CDR1 reads SGHVS; CDR2 reads FQNEAQ. The CDR3: CASSWGVSYTGELFF. The CDR3 nucleotides read TGTGCCAGCAGCTGGGGAGTTAGCTACACCGGGGAGCTGTTTTTT.

This clonotype occurred a few times. The V gene is TRBV20-1, the J gene TRBJ1-4; TRBD1 might be the D (5 bases). The V and J ends lost 0 bases and 5 bases respectively, with 10 bases between them. This CDR3 region has 14 residues. CDR1 and CDR2 from the germline V gene are DFQATT and SNEGSKA (reference sequence). CDR3: CSARDGTPNEKLFF. The CDR3 DNA is TGCAGTGCTAGAGATGGGACCCCGAATGAAAAACTGTTTTTT.

The chain couples TRBV6-2 or TRBV6-3 to TRBJ2-2; perhaps TRBD2 as D (5 bases). The CDR3 consists of 14 residues. Per germline, CDR1 MNHEY and CDR2 SVGEGT. The V gene lost 2 bases and the J gene lost 7 bases, with 11 bases spanning the gap. The CDR3 region is CASSYAVEDGELFF. CDR3 DNA: TGTGCCAGCAGTTACGCGGTGGAGGACGGGGAGCTGTTTTTT.

The V call is TRBV7-2, the J call TRBJ2-1, with D maybe TRBD2 (6 bases). From germline, CDR1 is SGHTA and CDR2 FQGNSA. V lost 2 bases and J 8 bases, leaving 19 bases between the germline ends. The CDR3 has 16 residues. The chain's CDR3 is CASSLRSGRDQDEQFF. CDR3 sequence (DNA): TGTGCCAGCAGCTTACGTTCTGGGCGGGATCAGGATGAGCAGTTCTTC. Combining the CDR3 with reference TRBV7-2 and TRBJ2-1 gives the whole variable domain GAGVSQSPSNKVTEKGKDVELRCDPISGHTALYWYRQSLGQGLEFLIYFQGNSAPDKSGLPSDRFSAERTGGSVSTLTIQRTQQEDSAVYLCASSLRSGRDQDEQFFGPGTRLTVL.

This clonotype has a handful of counts. In nucleotides, the CDR3 is TGTGCCAGCAGCTTGGAGCTACGGGCCACAGATACGCAGTATTTT. This sequence encodes CASSLELRATDTQYF. The chain has TRBV5-6 and TRBJ2-3; no reliable D call. Germline V lookup: CDR1 SGHDT, CDR2 YYEEEE. V lost 0 bases and J 2 bases, leaving 10 bases between the germline ends. The CDR3 has 15 amino acids.